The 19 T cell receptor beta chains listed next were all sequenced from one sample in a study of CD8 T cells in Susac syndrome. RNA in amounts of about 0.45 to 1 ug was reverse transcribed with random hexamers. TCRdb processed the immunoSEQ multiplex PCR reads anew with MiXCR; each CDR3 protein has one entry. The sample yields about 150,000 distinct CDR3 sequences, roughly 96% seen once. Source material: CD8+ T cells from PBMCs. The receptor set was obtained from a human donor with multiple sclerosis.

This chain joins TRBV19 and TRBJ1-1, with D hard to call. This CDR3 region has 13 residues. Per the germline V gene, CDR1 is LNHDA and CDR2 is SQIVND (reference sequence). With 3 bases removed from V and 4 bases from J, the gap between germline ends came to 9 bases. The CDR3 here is CASSIGGSTEAFF. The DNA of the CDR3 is TGTGCCAGTAGTATCGGAGGGAGCACTGAAGCTTTCTTT.

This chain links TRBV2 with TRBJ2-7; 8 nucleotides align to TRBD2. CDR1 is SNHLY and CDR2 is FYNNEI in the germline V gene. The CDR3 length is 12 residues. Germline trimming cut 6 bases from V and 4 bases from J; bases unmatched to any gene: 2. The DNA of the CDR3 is TGTGCCAGCAGAGGACTAGCTTACGAGCAGTACTTC. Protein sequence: CASRGLAYEQYF.

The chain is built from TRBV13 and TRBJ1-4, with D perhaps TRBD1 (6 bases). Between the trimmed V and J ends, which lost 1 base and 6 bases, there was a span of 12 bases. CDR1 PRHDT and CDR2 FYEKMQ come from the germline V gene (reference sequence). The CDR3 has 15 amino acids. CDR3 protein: CASSLAAGGDEKLFF. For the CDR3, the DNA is TGTGCCAGCAGCTTAGCAGCGGGGGGCGATGAAAAACTGTTTTTT.

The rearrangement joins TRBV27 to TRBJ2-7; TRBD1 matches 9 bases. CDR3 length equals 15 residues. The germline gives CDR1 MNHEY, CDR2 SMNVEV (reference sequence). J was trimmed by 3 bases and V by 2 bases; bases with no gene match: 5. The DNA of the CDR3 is TGTGCCAGCAGTTTAAACGGGGACAGGGACTACGAGCAGTACTTC. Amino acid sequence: CASSLNGDRDYEQYF.

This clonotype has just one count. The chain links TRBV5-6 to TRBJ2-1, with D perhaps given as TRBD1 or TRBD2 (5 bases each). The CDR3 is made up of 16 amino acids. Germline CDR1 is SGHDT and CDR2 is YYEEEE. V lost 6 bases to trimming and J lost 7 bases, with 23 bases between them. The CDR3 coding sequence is TGTGCCAGCACCCAGGGACGAGTTCTCCGAGATAATGAGCAGTTCTTC. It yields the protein CASTQGRVLRDNEQFF.

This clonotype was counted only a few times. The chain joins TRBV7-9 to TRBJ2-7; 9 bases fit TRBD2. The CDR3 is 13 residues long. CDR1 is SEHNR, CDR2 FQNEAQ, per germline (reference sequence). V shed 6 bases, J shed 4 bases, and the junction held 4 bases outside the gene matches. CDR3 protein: CASSLLAGYEQYF. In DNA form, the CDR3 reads TGTGCCAGCAGTTTACTAGCGGGTTACGAGCAGTACTTC. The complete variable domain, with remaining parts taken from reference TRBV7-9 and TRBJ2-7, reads DTGVSQNPRHKITKRGQNVTFRCDPISEHNRLYWYRQTLGQGPEFLTYFQNEAQLEKSRLLSDRFSAERPKGSFSTLEIQRTEQGDSAMYLCASSLLAGYEQYFGPGTRLTVT.

CDR3 residues: CASTPRGQAGTGELFF. CDR3 bases: TGTGCCAGTACCCCTAGAGGACAAGCGGGCACCGGGGAGCTGTTTTTT. This chain joins TRBV19 and TRBJ2-2, with D maybe TRBD2 (6 bases). Germline CDR1 LNHDA, CDR2 SQIVND (reference sequence). Trimming removed 7 bases from V and 4 bases from J, with 19 bases in between. The CDR3 extends over 16 amino acids.

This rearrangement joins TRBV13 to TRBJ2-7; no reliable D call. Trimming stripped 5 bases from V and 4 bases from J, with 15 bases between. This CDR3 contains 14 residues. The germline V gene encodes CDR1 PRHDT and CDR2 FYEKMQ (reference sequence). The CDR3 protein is CASSPKSMDYEQYF. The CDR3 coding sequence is TGTGCCAGCAGCCCCAAGAGTATGGATTACGAGCAGTACTTC.

CDR3 region: CASSPAGADPHNEQFF. The CDR3 DNA is TGTGCCAGCAGCCCAGCGGGGGCCGATCCCCACAATGAGCAGTTCTTC. The chain uses TRBV14 and TRBJ2-1, with 8 bases lining up with TRBD2. Trimming cost V 4 bases and J 5 bases; bases outside gene matches: 10. Germline assignment: CDR1 SGHDN and CDR2 FVKESK. The CDR3 sequence is 16 residues long.

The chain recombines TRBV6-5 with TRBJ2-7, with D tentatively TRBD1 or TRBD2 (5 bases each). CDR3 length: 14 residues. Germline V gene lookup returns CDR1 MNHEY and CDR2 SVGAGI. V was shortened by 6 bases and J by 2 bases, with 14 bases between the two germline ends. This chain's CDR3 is CASRPRDLPYEQYV. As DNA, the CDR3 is TGTGCCAGCAGACCCCGGGACCTCCCCTACGAGCAGTACGTC.

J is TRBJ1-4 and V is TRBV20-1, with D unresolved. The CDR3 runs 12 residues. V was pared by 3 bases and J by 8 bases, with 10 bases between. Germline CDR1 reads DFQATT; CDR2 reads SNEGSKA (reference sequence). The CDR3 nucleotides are TGCAGTGCTAGCCCCCCAAGGGAAAAACTGTTTTTT. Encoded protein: CSASPPREKLFF.

The CDR3 DNA sequence: TGCGCCAGCAGCCACCGACAGTACCAAGAGACCCAGTACTTC. It is translated as CASSHRQYQETQYF. This chain joins TRBV4-1 and TRBJ2-5; a weak D match, TRBD1 (5 bases). The ends were cut back, 3 bases at V and 0 bases at J, with 8 bases in the middle. The germline CDR1 and CDR2 sequences are MGHRA and YSYEKL. The CDR3 has 14 residues.

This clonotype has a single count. The CDR3 protein is CASRKGDEQYV. In nucleotides, the CDR3 is TGTGCCAGCAGGAAGGGGGACGAGCAGTACGTC. The chain joins TRBV27 to TRBJ2-7, with D possibly being TRBD1 (6 bases). V lost 6 bases and J lost 5, with 8 bases in between. The CDR3 has 11 amino acids. From germline, CDR1 is MNHEY and CDR2 SMNVEV (reference sequence).

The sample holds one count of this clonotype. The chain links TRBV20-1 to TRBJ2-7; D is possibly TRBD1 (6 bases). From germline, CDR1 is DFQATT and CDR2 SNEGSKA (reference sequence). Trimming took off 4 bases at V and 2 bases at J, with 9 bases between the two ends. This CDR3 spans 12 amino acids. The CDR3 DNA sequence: TGCAGTGCTATACAGGGTCCCTACGAGCAGTACTTC. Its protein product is CSAIQGPYEQYF.

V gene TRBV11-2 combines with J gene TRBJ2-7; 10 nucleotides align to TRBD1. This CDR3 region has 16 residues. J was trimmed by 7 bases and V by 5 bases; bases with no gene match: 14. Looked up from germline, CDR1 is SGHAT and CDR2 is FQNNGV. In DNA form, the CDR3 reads TGTGCCAGCAGCCACCCTCTCGGGACAGGGGAAGGGGAGCAGTACGTC. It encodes CASSHPLGTGEGEQYV.

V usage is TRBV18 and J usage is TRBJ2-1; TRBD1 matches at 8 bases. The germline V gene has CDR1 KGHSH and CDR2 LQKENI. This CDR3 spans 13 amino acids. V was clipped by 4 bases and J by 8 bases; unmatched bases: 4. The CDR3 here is CASSRQGAHEQFF. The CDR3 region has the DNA TGTGCCAGCTCACGGCAGGGGGCTCATGAGCAGTTCTTC.

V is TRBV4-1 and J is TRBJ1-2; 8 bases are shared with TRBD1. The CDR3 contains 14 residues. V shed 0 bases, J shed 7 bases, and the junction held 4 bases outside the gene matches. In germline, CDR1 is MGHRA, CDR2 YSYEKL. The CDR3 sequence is CASSQDWGTGGYTF. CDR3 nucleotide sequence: TGCGCCAGCAGCCAAGATTGGGGGACAGGTGGCTACACCTTC.

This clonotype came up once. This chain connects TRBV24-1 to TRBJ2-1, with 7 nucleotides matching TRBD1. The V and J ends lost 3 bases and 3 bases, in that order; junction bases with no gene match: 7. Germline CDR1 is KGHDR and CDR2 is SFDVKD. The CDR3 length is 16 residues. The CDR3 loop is CATSDSRQGDYNEQFF. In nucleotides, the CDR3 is TGTGCCACCAGTGATAGTAGGCAGGGGGACTACAATGAGCAGTTCTTC.

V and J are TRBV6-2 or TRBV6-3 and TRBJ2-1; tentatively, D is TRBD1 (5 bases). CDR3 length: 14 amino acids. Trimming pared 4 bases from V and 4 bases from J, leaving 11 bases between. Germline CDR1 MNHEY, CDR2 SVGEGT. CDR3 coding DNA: TGTGCCAGCAGTTCACCCGACAGATACAATGAGCAGTTCTTC. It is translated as CASSSPDRYNEQFF.